The clone carrying this T cell receptor (beta chain) was counted between two and nine times. What it binds is unknown. TCRdb used MiXCR to reprocess the reads, holding one entry per CDR3 protein. The table has 200,000 to 300,000 distinct CDR3 sequences, about 13% seen once. Germline V gene lookup returns CDR1 SNHLY and CDR2 FYNNEI. This CDR3 region has 14 residues. Trimming pared 6 bases from V and 7 bases from J, leaving 16 bases between. These data originate in a study of T cell repertoires in cytomegalovirus infection. The study, taken as a whole, reports: Summed frequency of shared TCR beta families picked out CMV carriers who also had the relevant HLA. CMV-specific HLA-C-restricted TCR beta clonotypes dominated the ex vivo response.

Sequencing used PBMCs. The chain joins TRBV2 to TRBJ2-1, with a tentative D call TRBD1 (7 bases). This clonotype originated in a human donor in good health (CMV status not recorded). Some clones in this sample may be carry-over from other donors' samples. CDR3 DNA: TGTGCCAGCAGGATAACAGGGGCGGGGAATGAGCAGTTCTTC. Its translation is CASRITGAGNEQFF.